This T cell receptor beta chain came from a study of T cells in Graves' hyperthyroidism and ophthalmopathy. Whole-study results and caveats: The blood repertoire included most of the expanded thyroid clonotypes above 0.001. Ophthalmopathy could be told apart from stable hyperthyroidism with a 13 V-J model.

This clonotype was seen repeatedly, ten times or more. What it recognizes is unknown. CDR3 size: 12 residues. V lost 7 bases, J lost 5 bases, and 3 bases stayed unmatched. Authors of the study amplified TCR beta CDR3 regions from RNA transcripts. TCR CDR3 regions were first amplified by RT-PCR with HTBI primers. TCRdb re-called the multiplex PCR reads with MiXCR, one entry per CDR3 protein. In the table there are about 560,000 distinct CDR3 sequences, 16% of which are singletons. The study excluded patients with uncontrolled infection, other autoimmune disease, pregnancy or lactation. Each diagnosis was grounded in clinical symptoms, serum thyroxine and TRAb, thyroid ultrasound, and orbital computed tomography.

The sample comprised blood. This receptor was obtained from a woman between 18 and 29 years old with Graves' hyperthyroidism. This chain connects TRBV12-3 or TRBV12-4 to TRBJ1-1, with 8 positions matching TRBD1. This chain's CDR3 is CASIQGETEAFF. The CDR3 bases are TGTGCCAGCATACAGGGGGAAACTGAAGCTTTCTTT.